The 9 T cell receptor beta chains reported below all come from one sample, sequenced in a study of T cell clonotyping in hematopoietic cell transplantation (dated by TCRdb to the early 2020s). Libraries came from the immunoSEQ multiplex PCR assay. The immuneACCESS repertoire file appears here via TCRdb, limited to in-frame rearrangements. These files lack a portion of the clones; in checked studies, under half of the deficit traces to unresolved V genes, and the cause of the others is not known. This sample gives about 29,000 clones in total; about 94% of them show up just once. The ten largest clones capture around 10% of the sample. The sample's time point label, in plain terms: 100 days after allo-HCT. The sequencing used PBMCs, collected 100 days after allogeneic stem cell transplant. Every receptor here comes from a female patient in her fifties or sixties who had an allogeneic stem cell transplant from a related donor, so the T cells may come from the graft donor. Some clones in this sample may be carry-over from other donors' samples.

This clone was seen a handful of times. The chain couples TRBV9 to TRBJ2-1, with 10 bases matching TRBD2. Germline loops: CDR1 SGDLS, CDR2 YYNGEE. J gave up 7 bases and V 4 bases, and 5 bases lay outside the gene matches. The CDR3 totals 14 residues. The DNA for the CDR3 is TGTGCCAGCAGCTTCCTGACTAGCGGGAATGAGCAGTTCTTC. Its protein product is CASSFLTSGNEQFF.

To note about this clone: Other DNA sequences from this sample encode an identical CDR3 as well. This chain connects TRBV5-6 to TRBJ1-1; D might be TRBD1 (6 bases). Trimming removed 2 bases from V and 10 bases from J, with 9 bases in between. CDR3 length: 11 amino acids. CDR1 SGHDT and CDR2 YYEEEE come from the germline V gene. CDR3 protein: CASSLGGRAFF. The DNA of the CDR3 is TGTGCCAGCAGCTTAGGGGGGAGAGCTTTCTTT. Filled out from reference TRBV5-6 and TRBJ1-1, the complete variable domain reads DAGVTQSPTHLIKTRGQQVTLRCSPKSGHDTVSWYQQALGQGPQFIFQYYEEEERQRGNFPDRFSGHQFPNYSSELNVNALLLGDSALYLCASSLGGRAFFGQGTRLTVV.

The rearrangement uses TRBV6-5 and TRBJ2-2; D possibly corresponds to TRBD2 (6 bases). The CDR3 covers 14 residues. CDR1 is MNHEY and CDR2 is SVGAGI in the germline V gene. Deletions cut 2 bases from V and 5 bases from J, with 9 bases between. CDR3 amino acids: CASSYDSGTGELFF. The DNA for the CDR3 is TGTGCCAGCAGTTACGACAGCGGGACCGGGGAGCTGTTTTTT.

For the CDR3, the DNA is TGTGCCACCGTACGGGGGGCGGGGGAAAAACTGTTTTTT. It yields the protein CATVRGAGEKLFF. This rearrangement joins TRBV15 to TRBJ1-4, with D maybe TRBD1 (6 bases). The germline V gene encodes CDR1 LNHNV and CDR2 YYDKDF (reference sequence). V was clipped by 8 bases and J by 8 bases, with 15 bases between them. This CDR3 has 13 amino acids.

This clone was picked up one time. V is TRBV29-1 and J is TRBJ1-2; 10 nucleotides align to TRBD1. The length of the CDR3 is 14 residues. V was pared by 5 bases and J by 5 bases, with 8 bases of the junction left unmatched. Germline CDR1 and CDR2: SQVTM and ANQGSEA. The CDR3: CSVQTGTGDYGYTF. The DNA of the CDR3 is TGCAGCGTTCAGACCGGGACAGGGGATTATGGCTACACCTTC.

This clone was recorded only once. The rearrangement uses TRBV11-2 and TRBJ1-3, with 9 bases aligning to TRBD1. The CDR3 is 15 residues long. Germline values: CDR1 SGHAT, CDR2 FQNNGV. The V segment lost 1 base and the J segment 4 bases; nucleotides outside the gene matches: 2. The CDR3 bases are TGTGCCAGCAGCTTAGCGGGACAGGGAGGAAACACCATATATTTT. As protein: CASSLAGQGGNTIYF.

J is TRBJ1-4 and V is TRBV19; 10 positions match TRBD1. The germline gives CDR1 LNHDA, CDR2 SQIVND (reference sequence). This CDR3 is 14 amino acids long. The V segment lost 5 bases and the J segment 6 bases; nucleotides outside the gene matches: 3. For the CDR3, the DNA is TGTGCCAGTAGTTCGGGACAGGGGTATGAAAAACTGTTTTTT. Amino acid sequence: CASSSGQGYEKLFF.

This clone was seen a single time. The CDR3 DNA sequence: TGTGCCAGCACCTATGGGTCAACTGGGGCGGAGGAGTATTTT. Its translation: CASTYGSTGAEEYF. This sequence joins TRBV2 and TRBJ2-3; the D gene could be TRBD1 or TRBD2 (5 bases each). The germline V gene has CDR1 SNHLY and CDR2 FYNNEI. Trimming pared 7 bases from V and 13 bases from J, leaving 24 bases between. This CDR3 region has 14 residues.

V and J are TRBV5-4 and TRBJ1-1; no reliable D call. The V gene's germline CDR1 is SGHNT and CDR2 YYREEE (reference sequence). This CDR3 comprises 14 residues. V lost 0 bases to trimming and J lost 1 base, with 7 bases between them. The CDR3 nucleotides read TGTGCCAGCAGCTTGGCGGTGGGGAACACTGAAGCTTTCTTT. It specifies CASSLAVGNTEAFF.